This T cell receptor beta chain was observed in a study of blood T cell repertoires in COVID-19. Across the whole study: Both acute and convalescent COVID-19 samples were obtained from the United States, Italy and Spain. Sources were T cells, B-cell-depleted T cells, or PBMCs; the material itself was cDNA or gDNA.

Per the authors' pipeline: Reference gene primers were amplified, and this amplification served to estimate nucleated cell counts. TCRdb keeps only in-frame clones here, not all; method: immunoSEQ multiplex PCR. The V and J calls and clone size are taken from that table; D and trimming were inferred from the DNA. The repertoire consists of a few hundred thousand clones, with 80% to 90% occurring once and the leading ten covering approximately 10%. The CDR3 has 15 residues. Germline CDR1 is SGDLS and CDR2 is YYNGEE. The V and J ends lost 3 bases and 5 bases respectively, with 15 bases between them. Sequenced: peripheral blood. This receptor was identified in a woman in her 70s with acute or convalescent COVID-19. The gene calls are TRBV9 and TRBJ1-5; no firm D call. The CDR3 bases are TGTGCCAGCAGCGACGGAGGACTTGGAGATCAGCCCCAGCATTTT. It specifies CASSDGGLGDQPQHF.